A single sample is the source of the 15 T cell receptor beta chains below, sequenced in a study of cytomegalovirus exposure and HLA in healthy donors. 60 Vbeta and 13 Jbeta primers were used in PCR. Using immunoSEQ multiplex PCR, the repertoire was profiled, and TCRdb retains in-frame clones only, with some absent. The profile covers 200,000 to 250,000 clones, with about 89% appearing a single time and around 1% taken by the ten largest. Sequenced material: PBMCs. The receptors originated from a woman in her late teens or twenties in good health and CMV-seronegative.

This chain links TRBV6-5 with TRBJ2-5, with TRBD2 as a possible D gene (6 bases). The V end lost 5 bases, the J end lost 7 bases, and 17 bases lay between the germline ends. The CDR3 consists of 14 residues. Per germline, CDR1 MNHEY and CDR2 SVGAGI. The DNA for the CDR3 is TGTGCCAGCAGTACACTGGCTGCCGGGGGGACCCAGTACTTC. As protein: CASSTLAAGGTQYF.

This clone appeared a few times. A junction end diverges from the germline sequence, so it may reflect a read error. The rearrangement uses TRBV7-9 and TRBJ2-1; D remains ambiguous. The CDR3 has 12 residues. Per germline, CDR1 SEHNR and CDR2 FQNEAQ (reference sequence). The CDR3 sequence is CTSSPPYNEQFF. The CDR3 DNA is TGTACCAGCAGCCCCCCTTACAATGAGCAGTTCTTC.

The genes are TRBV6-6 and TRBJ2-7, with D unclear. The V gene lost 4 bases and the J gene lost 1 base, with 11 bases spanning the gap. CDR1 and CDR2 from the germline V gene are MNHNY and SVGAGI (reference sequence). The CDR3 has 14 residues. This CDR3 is CASSLSQISYEQYF. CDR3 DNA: TGTGCCAGCAGTTTGTCCCAGATTTCCTACGAGCAGTACTTC.

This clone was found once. DNA for the CDR3: TGTGCCAGTAGTTTAGCCGGGACAGGGGAGGAAGGCTACACCTTC. The encoded protein is CASSLAGTGEEGYTF. The V and J genes are TRBV19 and TRBJ1-2; 10 bases agree with TRBD1. Germline V gene lookup returns CDR1 LNHDA and CDR2 SQIVND (reference sequence). V lost 5 bases and J lost 8; bases outside the gene matches: 11. The CDR3 is 15 residues long.

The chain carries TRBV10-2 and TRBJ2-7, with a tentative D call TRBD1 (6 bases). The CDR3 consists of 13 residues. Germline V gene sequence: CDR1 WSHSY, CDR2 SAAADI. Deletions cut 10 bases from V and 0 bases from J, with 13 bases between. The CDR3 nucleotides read TGCGCCACCCTCCCGGACAGCTCCTACGAGCAGTACTTC. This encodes CATLPDSSYEQYF.

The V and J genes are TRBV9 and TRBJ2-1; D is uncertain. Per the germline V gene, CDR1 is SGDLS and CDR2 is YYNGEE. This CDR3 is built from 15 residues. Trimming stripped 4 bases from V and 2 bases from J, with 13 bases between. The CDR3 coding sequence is TGTGCCAGCAGCTACCGACTCCCCCCCTACAATGAGCAGTTCTTC. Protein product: CASSYRLPPYNEQFF.

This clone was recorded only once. DNA of the CDR3: TGCGCCAGCAGCTTGGAACAGGGAAGCGAAAAACTGTTTTTT. Amino acids: CASSLEQGSEKLFF. This rearrangement joins TRBV5-1 to TRBJ1-4, with a possible D match to TRBD1 (6 bases). The length of the CDR3 is 14 residues. The V end lost 0 bases, the J end lost 8 bases, and 11 bases lay between the germline ends. Germline V CDR1 and CDR2: SGHRS, YFSETQ.

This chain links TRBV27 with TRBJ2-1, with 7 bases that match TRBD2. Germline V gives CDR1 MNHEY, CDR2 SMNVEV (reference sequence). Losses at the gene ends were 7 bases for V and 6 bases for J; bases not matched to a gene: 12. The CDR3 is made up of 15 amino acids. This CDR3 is CASKSYGLDSNEQFF. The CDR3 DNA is TGTGCCAGCAAGTCGTACGGACTAGATTCCAATGAGCAGTTCTTC.

CDR3 in DNA: TGTGCCAGCAGCTGGGGTGATGCGGGGGGGACCACAGATACGCAGTATTTT. It is translated as CASSWGDAGGTTDTQYF. The V and J genes are TRBV5-4 and TRBJ2-3, with 9 positions matching TRBD2. The CDR3 is 17 amino acids. The germline V gene has CDR1 SGHNT and CDR2 YYREEE (reference sequence). The V gene end was trimmed by 3 bases and the J gene end by 2 bases; junction bases not matched to a gene: 10.

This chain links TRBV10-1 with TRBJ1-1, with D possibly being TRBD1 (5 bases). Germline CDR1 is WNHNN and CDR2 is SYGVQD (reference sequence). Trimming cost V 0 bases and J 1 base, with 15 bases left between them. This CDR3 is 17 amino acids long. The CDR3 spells CASSESGLREPNTEAFF. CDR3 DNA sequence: TGCGCCAGCAGTGAGTCGGGACTTAGGGAGCCGAACACTGAAGCTTTCTTT.

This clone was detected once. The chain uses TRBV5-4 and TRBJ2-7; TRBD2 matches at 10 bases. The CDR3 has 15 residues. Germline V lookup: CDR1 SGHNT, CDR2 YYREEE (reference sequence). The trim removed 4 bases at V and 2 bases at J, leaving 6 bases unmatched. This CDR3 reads CASSPGLAATYEQYF. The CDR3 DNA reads TGTGCCAGCAGCCCCGGACTAGCGGCTACCTACGAGCAGTACTTC.

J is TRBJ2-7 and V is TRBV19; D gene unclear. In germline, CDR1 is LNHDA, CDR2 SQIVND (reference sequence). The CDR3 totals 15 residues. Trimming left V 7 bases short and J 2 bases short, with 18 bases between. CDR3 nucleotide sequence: TGTGCCAGTAATAGTTTAGAGCCAGACACCTACGAGCAGTACTTC. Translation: CASNSLEPDTYEQYF.

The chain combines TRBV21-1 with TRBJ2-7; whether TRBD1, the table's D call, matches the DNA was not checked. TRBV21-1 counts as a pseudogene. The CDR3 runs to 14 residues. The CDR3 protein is CASSTNDDSYEQYF. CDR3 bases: TGTGCCAGCAGCACAAATGACGACAGCTACGAGCAGTACTTC.

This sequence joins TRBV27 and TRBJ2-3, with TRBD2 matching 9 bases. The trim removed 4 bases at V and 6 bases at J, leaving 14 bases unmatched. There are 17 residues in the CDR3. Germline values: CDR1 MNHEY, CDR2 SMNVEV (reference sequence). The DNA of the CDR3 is TGTGCCAGCAGTTATCGGGTCGGAGCGGGGGGCCGGGATACGCAGTATTTT. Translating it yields CASSYRVGAGGRDTQYF.

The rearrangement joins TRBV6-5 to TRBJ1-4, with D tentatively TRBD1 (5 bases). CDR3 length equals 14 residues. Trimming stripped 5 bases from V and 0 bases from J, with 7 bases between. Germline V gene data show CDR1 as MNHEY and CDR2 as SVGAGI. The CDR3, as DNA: TGTGCCAGCAGTCCCAGGGCAACTAATGAAAAACTGTTTTTT. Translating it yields CASSPRATNEKLFF.